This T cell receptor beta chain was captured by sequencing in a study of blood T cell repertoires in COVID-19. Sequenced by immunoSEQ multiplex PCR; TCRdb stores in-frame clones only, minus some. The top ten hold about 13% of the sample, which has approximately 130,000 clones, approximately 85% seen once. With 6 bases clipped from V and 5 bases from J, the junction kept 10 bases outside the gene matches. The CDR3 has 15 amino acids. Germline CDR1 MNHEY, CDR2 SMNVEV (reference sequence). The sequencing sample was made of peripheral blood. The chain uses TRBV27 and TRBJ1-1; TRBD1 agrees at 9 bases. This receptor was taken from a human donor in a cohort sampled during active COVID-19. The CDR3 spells CASRRTGEVDTEAFF. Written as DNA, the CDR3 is TGTGCCAGCAGGCGGACAGGGGAGGTAGATACTGAAGCTTTCTTT.